The source of this TCR beta chain is a study of shared T cell receptors in the human thymus (TCRdb year 2021). The study in broad terms: The study examined how self-reactive, shared T-cell receptor alpha chains are generated in the human thymus.

The library was prepared using the immunoSEQ multiplex PCR assay. Held by TCRdb, this immuneACCESS table contains in-frame sequences only and omits some clones. Under half of the omission traces to an unresolved V gene where checked; the cause of the rest is unknown. The table for this sample lists under 850,000 clones; 85% to 90% of them were counted only once. Jointly, the top ten make up 0.0095% to 0.013% of the sample. This clone has a handful of counts. The clone's antigen remains unknown. Base qualities are missing; no much larger clone stands one base away. The CDR3 holds 15 amino acids from the cysteine to the phenylalanine. The sequence is cut down to CDR3 DNA, 45 bases in frame from base 1. CDR1 and CDR2 are drawn from the germline V gene: SQVTM, ANQGSEA. V has 7 bases trimmed and J has 4 bases trimmed; junction bases matching no gene number 11. These data were also filed under a second study, of human thymus T cells. The second study's authors report: Immunologically healthy infants undergoing open corrective cardiac surgery for congenital heart defects in Finland were used as donors. Thymus tissue was obtained as surgical resects removed during corrective cardiac surgery. V and J gene segment usage appeared biased in both thymic and peripheral blood repertoires. According to the related research, thymic TCR repertoires were highly overlapping among unrelated individuals. TCR alpha and beta repertoires from roughly 8 infant thymus samples and four related peripheral blood samples were characterized in the study. Donor ages ranging from roughly 7 to 250 days were recorded, and more than five male and a couple of female infants were included in the cohort. Thymocytes were released mechanically from tissue and stored at -70 °C as pellets of about 9-32 million cells. A QIAsymphony instrument was used to extract genomic DNA from the frozen cell pellets. The immunoSEQ multiplex PCR assay was used to amplify the TCRB and TCRAD loci from a standardized amount of quality-controlled genomic DNA. Amplicons spanned the V(D)J region at a length sufficient to cover the CDR3 and identify V and J genes. Through the commercial immunoSEQ service, the amplicons were sequenced on an Illumina platform. Primer bias and sequencing errors were corrected as previously described, and TCRAD and TCRB definitions were based on the IMGT database. Analysis of the repertoires was done with immunoSEQ Analyzer 3.0 and VDJTools and included basic statistics, V/J segment usage, diversity estimates, rarefaction and pairwise overlap. To estimate diversity, the Chao1, ChaoE, Efron-Thisted, Shannon and inverse Simpson indices were applied, and diversity was also estimated on datasets down-sampled to the smallest sample. Repertoire overlap was determined by strict matching of CDR3 nucleotide sequence, V gene and J gene, and Jaccard-based multidimensional scaling clustering was applied. On average, thymus samples gave roughly 740,000 unique TCRB clonotypes, whereas blood samples gave about 84,000.

The origin of this receptor is a boy less than two years old with a congenital heart defect. Donor details come from another sample of the same person, matched by shared clones. The chain is made from TRBV29-1 and TRBJ2-1; 9 bases in between match TRBD2. Sequenced input: thymocytes. The CDR3 protein: CSDPAASGKYNEQFF. The bases read TGCAGCGACCCCGCGGCTAGCGGGAAATACAATGAGCAGTTCTTC.